The 30 T cell receptor delta chains reported below all come from one sample, sequenced in a study of γδ T cells in repeated Plasmodium falciparum infection. TCRdb reapplied CATT to the multiplex PCR reads. Among roughly 48,000 delta-chain clones listed, 1.6% were seen once. Bulk repertoires came from Vgamma9/Vdelta2+ or Vdelta2-negative gammadelta T cells flow-sorted from PBMC. Material: gamma-delta T cells from blood. Every receptor here comes from a pool of human donors (malaria-infected and uninfected, not separated).

The rearrangement links TRDV1 to TRDJ1; 12 bases agree with TRDD3. As TCRdb names no J gene, one was assigned here on the basis of a DNA match to germline. The length of the CDR3 is 22 residues. Germline values: CDR1 TSWWSYY, CDR2 QGS. Trimming took 1 base from V and 3 from J; bases not matched to a gene: 21. CDR3 nucleotide sequence: TGTGCTCTTGGGGAACCTCGTTATGGGCTACTGGGGGATACTCGGGGCCCCGATAAACTCATCTTT. Its protein product is CALGEPRYGLLGDTRGPDKLIF.

Comments on this clone: It is likely a read error: a sequence one base away is far more abundant. Different DNA sequences within this sample yield the same CDR3. The genes are TRDV1 and TRDJ1; 11 nucleotides align to TRDD3. As TCRdb names no J gene, one was assigned here on the basis of a DNA match to germline. The V segment lost 0 bases and the J segment 0 bases; nucleotides outside the gene matches: 21. Germline V lookup: CDR1 TSWWSYY, CDR2 QGS. This CDR3 is 23 amino acids long. The CDR3, as DNA: TGTGCTCTTGGGGAACTATTGGCCTGCGGGGTGGGGGATACGAGCCGGTACACCGATAAACTCATCTTT. This codes for CALGELLACGVGDTSRYTDKLIF.

This clone was detected many times. One junction end disagrees with the germline gene, perhaps due to a read error. The sample carries other DNA sequences with the same CDR3. The V and J genes are TRDV1 and TRDJ2; D gene uncertain. This CDR3 spans 20 amino acids. The germline CDR1 and CDR2 sequences are TSWWSYY and QGS. CDR3 DNA sequence: TGTGCTCTTGGGGAACCCCTAGCGCGGGCCCGGTCGGCTTTGACAGCGCAACTCTTCTTT. Protein product: CALGEPLARARSALTAQLFF.

With regard to this clone: The TCRdb record carries a much larger clone's protein, which differs from this DNA's translation at residue 18; a read error is the likely cause, and the protein listed here is the DNA translation. The rearrangement uses TRDV1 and TRDJ1; 9 bases are shared with TRDD3. Germline matching of the DNA provided the J gene here, since TCRdb leaves it blank. CDR1 TSWWSYY and CDR2 QGS come from the germline V gene. The V segment lost 1 base and the J segment 0 bases; nucleotides outside the gene matches: 27. The CDR3 has 24 amino acids. The CDR3 loop is CALGERGFYPYWGRRGRHTDKLIF. CDR3 nucleotide sequence: TGTGCTCTTGGGGAACGAGGCTTCTACCCCTACTGGGGGAGACGGGGTAGGCACACCGATAAACTCATCTTT.

Points on this clone: The TCRdb protein comes from a much larger clone and disagrees with this DNA's translation at residue 12, likely due to a read error; the protein given here is derived from the DNA. The V and J genes are TRDV1 and TRDJ1; TRDD3 matches at 10 bases. The CDR3 runs 16 residues. The J segment lost 8 bases and the V segment lost 2 bases, leaving 11 bases of the junction unmatched. Looked up from germline, CDR1 is TSWWSYY and CDR2 is QGS. The CDR3 reads CALGESPLGDIRKLIF. Here the CDR3 DNA reads TGTGCTCTTGGGGAAAGTCCCCTGGGGGATATAAGGAAACTCATCTTT.

A word on this clone: The protein that TCRdb holds for this DNA derives from a much larger clone and differs from the translated DNA at residue 12, which likely indicates a read error; the protein shown here is translated from the DNA. The chain employs TRDV2 and TRDJ3, with 8 nucleotides matching TRDD3. The J gene is not listed in TCRdb, so it was assigned here from a DNA match to germline. V shed 0 bases, J shed 0 bases, and the junction held 18 bases outside the gene matches. Germline-derived CDR1 and CDR2 are GEAIGNYY and EKD. CDR3 length: 23 amino acids. The CDR3 coding sequence is TGTGCCTGTGACACCGCGGGTGGTGGGGGATCTGCTTTCGGCTCCTGGGACACCCGACAGATGTTTTTC. Translating gives CACDTAGGGGSAFGSWDTRQMFF.

Points on this clone: The protein recorded in TCRdb matches a much larger clone and deviates from this DNA's translation at residue 6, suggesting a read error; the protein here is obtained by translating the DNA. J is TRDJ1 and V is TRDV2, with TRDD3 matching 9 bases. Germline V gene lookup returns CDR1 GEAIGNYY and CDR2 EKD. This CDR3 has 18 residues. V lost 0 bases, J lost 0 bases, and 10 bases stayed unmatched. CDR3 DNA: TGTGCCTGTGACACCATGGGCTTACTGGGGGAAGACACCGATAAACTCATCTTT. It encodes CACDTMGLLGEDTDKLIF.

Within the sample, this clone is medium-sized. Other DNA sequences within the sample encode an identical CDR3. V gene TRAV38-2/DV8 combines with J gene TRDJ1, with 7 bases fitting TRDD3. This CDR3 has 24 residues. CDR1 is TSESDYY, CDR2 QEAYKQQN, per germline. After removal of 1 base from V and 1 base from J, the junction contained 31 bases not matched to a gene. CDR3: CAYRSTPRLRGLPGGRPFTDKLIF. The CDR3 DNA is TGTGCTTATAGGAGCACCCCGCGGCTACGTGGCCTCCCTGGGGGCCGGCCTTTCACCGATAAACTCATCTTT.

A remark on this clone: A read error is likely here: a far larger clone is one base away. The same CDR3 can be traced to other DNA sequences in this sample. CDR3 in DNA: TGTGCCCTTGGGGAACTAGTCTTATCCTACGCCTTGGGGGGCGCAAACACCGATAAACTCATCTTT. This sequence encodes CALGELVLSYALGGANTDKLIF. The rearrangement links TRDV1 to TRDJ1; TRDD2 or TRDD3 may be the D gene (6 bases each). TCRdb lists no J gene, so it was determined here by aligning the DNA to germline. Germline assignment: CDR1 TSWWSYY and CDR2 QGS. This CDR3 contains 22 residues.

Of note for this clone: A read error is the likely source, as a far larger clone sits one nucleotide away. This same CDR3 is encoded by further DNA sequences in the sample. This sequence joins TRDV1 and TRDJ1; TRDD3 matches 7 bases. TCRdb gives no J gene; it was assigned here by matching the DNA to germline. Losses at the gene ends were 3 bases for V and 0 bases for J; bases not matched to a gene: 34. CDR3 length: 25 residues. CDR1 and CDR2 (germline): TSWWSYY, QGS. In DNA form, the CDR3 reads TGTGCTCTTGGGGACCCAGCCTACACCCATACTGGGGTCTTAAAGCCTGGTGGCCACACCGATAAACTCATCTTT. Protein: CALGDPAYTHTGVLKPGGHTDKLIF.

At least ten counts were recorded for this clone. A much larger clone is a single base away; this may be a read error. The chain joins TRDV1 to TRDJ1; D ambiguous. The CDR3 loop spans 16 amino acids. V was cut by 7 bases and J by 4 bases, with 22 bases left in between. CDR1 and CDR2 (germline): TSWWSYY, QGS. DNA of the CDR3: TGTGCTCTTGTGGGTACTTCTCCACCAACCAACGATAAACTCATCTTT. This codes for CALVGTSPPTNDKLIF.

In its sample, this clone was seen a few times. With only one base between it and a far larger clone, this is likely a read error. Distinct nucleotide sequences in the sample also encode this CDR3. V gene TRDV1 combines with J gene TRDJ1, with D maybe TRDD3 (5 bases). From germline, CDR1 is TSWWSYY and CDR2 QGS. The length of the CDR3 is 19 residues. The CDR3 is CALGEVNFYPGILTDKLIF. The CDR3 bases are TGTGCTCTCGGGGAAGTGAATTTCTACCCCGGGATTCTGACCGATAAACTCATCTTT.

To note about this clone: A far bigger clonotype differs at one base, so this is likely a read error. This specimen includes other DNA sequences encoding the same CDR3. The rearrangement uses TRDV1 and TRDJ1; the match to TRDD3 covers 8 bases. The CDR3 has 20 residues. CDR1 TSWWSYY and CDR2 QGS come from the germline V gene. The V segment lost 1 base and the J segment 1 base; nucleotides outside the gene matches: 17. For the CDR3, the DNA is TGTGCTCTTGGGGAACCCAGCCCCCCCAAATACTGGGGGCTCACCGATAAACTCATCTTT. Its protein is CALGEPSPPKYWGLTDKLIF.

Worth noting for this clone: This DNA's translation differs at residue 14 from TCRdb's protein, which comes from a much larger clone; a read error is likely, and the protein shown is translated from the DNA. With the J gene uncalled, the V gene is TRDV2; TRDD3 is the table's D call and was not checked against the DNA. The CDR3 contains 16 residues. Germline-derived CDR1 and CDR2 are GEAIGNYY and EKD. The CDR3 coding sequence is TGTGCCTGTGACGTACTCGGGGCTAAGTACACCGATAAACCCATCTTT. Translating gives CACDVLGAKYTDKPIF.

Turning to this clone: This likely came from a read error, as a far larger clone is one base away. The V gene is TRDV1, the J gene TRDJ1, with TRDD3 identical over 10 bases. TCRdb does not report a J gene; here it was assigned by matching the DNA to germline references. The length of the CDR3 is 32 residues. Germline loops: CDR1 TSWWSYY, CDR2 QGS. Germline trimming cut 0 bases from V and 2 bases from J; bases unmatched to any gene: 51. The CDR3: CALGELGAQTLSYSGPMAACTGGSLGTDKLIF. The CDR3 bases are TGTGCTCTTGGGGAACTAGGCGCCCAGACCCTTTCCTATTCGGGGCCGATGGCGGCCTGTACTGGGGGATCCCTGGGGACCGATAAACTCATCTTT.

As concerns this clone: The DNA is omitted, as the CDR3 cannot be located on it reliably, and the CDR3 follows TCRdb's listing. A V gene of TRDV2 was called, but no J gene was assigned; the table's D call of TRDD3 was not tested on the DNA. CDR1 and CDR2 from the germline V gene are GEAIGNYY and EKD. The CDR3 adds up to 18 amino acids, both ends counted. CDR3: CACACERLGAQYTDKLIF.

This clone was observed a handful of times. TCRdb shows a much larger clone's protein in place of this DNA's translation, and the two differ at residue 16, likely through a read error; the protein shown is translated from the DNA. The V and J genes are TRDV1 and TRDJ1; TRDD3 matches 13 bases. V trimming: 0 bases; J trimming: 1 base; junction bases outside the gene matches: 17. The CDR3 is 22 amino acids. CDR1 and CDR2 from the germline V gene are TSWWSYY and QGS. CDR3 in amino acids: CALGELGSSRTGGYVGTDKLIF. The CDR3 DNA sequence: TGTGCTCTTGGGGAACTGGGATCAAGTCGTACTGGGGGATACGTCGGCACCGATAAACTCATCTTT.

Notes on this clone: This DNA translates differently at residue 12 from the TCRdb protein, which is that of a much larger clone; a read error is likely, and the protein shown is the DNA's own translation. This chain links TRDV1 with TRDJ1; D is unresolved. The J gene, absent from TCRdb, was called here by matching the DNA to germline. The germline gives CDR1 TSWWSYY, CDR2 QGS. V lost 1 base, J lost 0 bases, and 21 bases lay in between. CDR3 size: 19 residues. CDR3 coding DNA: TGTGCTCTTGGGGAACCGTCCCGCCCGTATTCACGGTACACCGATAAACTCATCTTT. Translation: CALGEPSRPYSRYTDKLIF.

This clone has a handful of counts. A single base is all that separates this from a far larger clone, so a read error is likely. Within the sample, other DNA sequences also encode this same CDR3. The chain uses TRDV1 and TRDJ1; 8 bases map to TRDD3. Assignment of the J gene here rests on matching the DNA to germline, because TCRdb gives none. The CDR3 covers 19 residues. CDR1 is TSWWSYY and CDR2 is QGS in the germline V gene. Trimming at V came to 0 bases and at J to 0 bases, leaving 12 bases not matched to a gene. The CDR3 region is CALGELDLILLGDTDKLIF. The CDR3 DNA follows: TGTGCTCTTGGGGAACTAGACCTAATTCTACTGGGGGACACCGATAAACTCATCTTT.

The sample holds a few counts of this clone. This is likely an artifact of a read error, given a far larger clone one base away. This sample includes further DNA sequences coding for the same CDR3. The rearrangement links TRDV1 to TRDJ1, with 8 bases matching TRDD3. TCRdb records no J gene; here it was assigned by comparing the DNA to germline. Looked up from germline, CDR1 is TSWWSYY and CDR2 is QGS. After removal of 3 bases from V and 2 bases from J, the junction contained 17 bases not matched to a gene. The CDR3 has 19 amino acids. The CDR3 loop is CALGELIAPLGVLTDKLIF. The CDR3 DNA is TGTGCTCTTGGGGAGCTAATCGCCCCACTGGGGGTTCTTACCGATAAACTCATCTTT.

Points on this clone: The protein held in TCRdb is that of a much larger clone and does not match this DNA's translation at residue 11, likely because of a read error; the protein shown is translated from the DNA. The chain recombines TRDV1 with TRDJ1; 7 bases are shared with TRDD3. With V trimmed by 5 bases and J by 0 bases, 15 bases remained unmatched. Looked up from germline, CDR1 is TSWWSYY and CDR2 is QGS. This CDR3 comprises 18 residues. CDR3: CALGPLPWGVIYTDKLIF. CDR3 nucleotides: TGTGCTCTTGGGCCTCTTCCCTGGGGGGTTATCTACACCGATAAACTCATCTTT.

This clone was counted many times. The amino acid sequence in TCRdb belongs to a much larger clone and departs from this DNA's translation at residue 4, likely a sequencing read error; the sequence shown is translated from the DNA. The V call is TRDV1, the J call TRDJ1; 12 nucleotides match TRDD3. TCRdb gives no J gene; it was assigned here by matching the DNA to germline. The CDR3 length is 20 residues. Germline V gene data show CDR1 as TSWWSYY and CDR2 as QGS. CDR3 region: CALWEPALAGGYEATDKLIF. CDR3 bases: TGTGCTCTTTGGGAACCCGCTCTAGCTGGGGGATACGAGGCCACCGATAAACTCATCTTT.

The sample holds a few counts of this clone. A read error may produce the germline difference seen at one junction end. The genes are TRDV1 and TRDJ1; 13 bases fit TRDD3. The CDR3 runs 27 residues. The germline V gene has CDR1 TSWWSYY and CDR2 QGS. The CDR3 region has the DNA TGTGCTCTTAGGGAACTCCCAATCCCTTTAACGCGGCCGGTTGAAACGGGACTGGGGGATACGCCCGGTAAGCTCATCTTT. The encoded protein is CALRELPIPLTRPVETGLGDTPGKLIF.

This clone turned up a few times. This DNA's translation and the protein TCRdb lists, from a much larger clone, do not match at residue 7, likely due to a read error; the protein shown is translated from the DNA. The CDR3 protein is CALGDRMAFLSSYWGSRGTDKLIF. Written as DNA, the CDR3 is TGTGCTCTTGGGGATCGCATGGCCTTCCTTTCCTCGTACTGGGGGTCCCGAGGAACCGATAAACTCATCTTT. This sequence joins TRDV1 and TRDJ1, with a possible D match to TRDD3 (8 bases). TCRdb supplies no J gene; here it was assigned by aligning the nucleotide sequence to germline. From germline, CDR1 is TSWWSYY and CDR2 QGS. V was pared by 3 bases and J by 2 bases, with 40 bases between. The CDR3 loop spans 24 amino acids.

This clone appeared many times. A far larger clone differs by one base, so this is likely a read error. The same CDR3 can be traced to other DNA sequences in this sample. V usage is TRDV1 and J usage is TRDJ1, with 12 bases aligning to TRDD3. The J gene, left out of TCRdb, was set here by checking the DNA against germline. The germline CDR1 and CDR2 sequences are TSWWSYY and QGS. CDR3 size: 22 residues. The CDR3: CALGETFGSYEEAGGYADKLIF. CDR3 DNA sequence: TGTGCCCTTGGGGAAACCTTTGGTTCCTACGAAGAGGCTGGGGGATACGCCGATAAACTCATCTTT.

This clone occurred a few times. The protein TCRdb lists belongs to a much larger clone and differs from this DNA's translation at residue 21, which points to a read error; the protein shown is made from the DNA. The CDR3 DNA reads as TGTGCTCTTGGGGAATTCGATTCCTATATATGGATGGCTTCCTGGGGGATCGGGGGTTACATCGATAAACTCATCTTT. Translating gives CALGEFDSYIWMASWGIGGYIDKLIF. This sequence joins TRDV1 and TRDJ1, with 9 bases aligning to TRDD3. Per germline, CDR1 TSWWSYY and CDR2 QGS. Trimming at V came to 2 bases and at J to 4 bases, leaving 38 bases not matched to a gene. CDR3 length: 26 amino acids.

This clone appeared a few times. For this DNA, TCRdb reports the protein of a much larger clone, which diverges at residue 8, most likely from a read error; the protein presented here is translated directly from the DNA. The genes are TRDV2 and TRDJ1; tentatively, D is TRDD2 or TRDD3 (5 bases each). Here the J gene was assigned by germline matching of the DNA, as TCRdb has none. Germline assignment: CDR1 GEAIGNYY and CDR2 EKD. This CDR3 has 17 residues. Trimming left V 0 bases short and J 3 bases short, with 19 bases between. The CDR3 DNA reads TGTGCCTGTGACACCCTACTGGTGGATTCCTTCGCCGATAAACTCATCTTT. This sequence encodes CACDTLLVDSFADKLIF.

Concerning this clone itself: A read error likely explains this, since a far larger clone differs by one base. Other DNA sequences from this sample encode an identical CDR3 as well. The chain recombines TRDV3 with TRDJ1; D is undetermined. Matching the DNA to germline supplied the J gene, which TCRdb does not give. This CDR3 comprises 14 residues. The germline V gene encodes CDR1 TVYSNPD and CDR2 GDNSRS (reference sequence). The CDR3 DNA is TGTGCCTTTTTTGTTCCGTGTTACACCGACAAACTCATCTTT. Translation gives CAFFVPCYTDKLIF.

In its sample, this clone was seen many times. The chain recombines TRDV2 with TRDJ1; 10 bases agree with TRDD3. The CDR3 length is 16 residues. The ends lost 3 bases at V and 1 base at J; junction bases unmatched: 7. Germline values: CDR1 GEAIGNYY, CDR2 EKD. The CDR3 region is CACDLLGDRRTDKLIF. CDR3 coding DNA: TGTGCCTGTGACCTACTGGGGGATCGGCGCACCGATAAACTCATCTTT.

This clone has ten or more counts. The protein in TCRdb stems from a much larger clone and differs at residue 16 from this DNA's translation, likely a read error; here the protein is translated from the DNA. The V gene is TRDV2, the J gene TRDJ2; TRDD3 aligns across 11 bases. As TCRdb names no J gene, one was assigned here on the basis of a DNA match to germline. CDR1 and CDR2 from the germline V gene are GEAIGNYY and EKD. The CDR3 runs 19 residues. CDR3 DNA sequence: TGTGCCTGTGACACCGTCTGGCTGGGGGATACATCTTTGACAGCACGACTCTTCTTT. This gives the protein CACDTVWLGDTSLTARLFF.